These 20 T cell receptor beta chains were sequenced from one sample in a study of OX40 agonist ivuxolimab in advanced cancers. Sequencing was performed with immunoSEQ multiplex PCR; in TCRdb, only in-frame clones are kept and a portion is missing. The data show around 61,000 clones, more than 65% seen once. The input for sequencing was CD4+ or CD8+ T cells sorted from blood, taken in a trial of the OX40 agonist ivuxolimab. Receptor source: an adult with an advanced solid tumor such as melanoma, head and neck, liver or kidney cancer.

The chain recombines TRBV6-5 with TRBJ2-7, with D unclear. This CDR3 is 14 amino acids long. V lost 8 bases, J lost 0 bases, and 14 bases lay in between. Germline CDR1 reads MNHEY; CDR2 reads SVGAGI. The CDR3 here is CASGDLPSSYEQYF. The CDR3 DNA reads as TGTGCCAGCGGAGACCTCCCAAGCTCCTACGAGCAGTACTTC.

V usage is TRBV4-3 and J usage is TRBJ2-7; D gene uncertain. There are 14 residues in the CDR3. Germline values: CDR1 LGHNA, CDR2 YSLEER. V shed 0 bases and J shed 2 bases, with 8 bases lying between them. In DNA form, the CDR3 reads TGCGCCAGCAGCCAAGAGGTCACCACCTACGAGCAGTACTTC. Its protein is CASSQEVTTYEQYF.

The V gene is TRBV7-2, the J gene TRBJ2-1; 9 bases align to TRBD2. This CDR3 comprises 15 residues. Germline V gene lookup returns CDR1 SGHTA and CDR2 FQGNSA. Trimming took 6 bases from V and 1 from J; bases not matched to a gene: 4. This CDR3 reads CASRRSGRSYNEQFF. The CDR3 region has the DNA TGTGCCAGCAGGCGGAGCGGGAGGTCCTACAATGAGCAGTTCTTC. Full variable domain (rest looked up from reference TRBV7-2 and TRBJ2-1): GAGVSQSPSNKVTEKGKDVELRCDPISGHTALYWYRQSLGQGLEFLIYFQGNSAPDKSGLPSDRFSAERTGGSVSTLTIQRTQQEDSAVYLCASRRSGRSYNEQFFGPGTRLTVL.

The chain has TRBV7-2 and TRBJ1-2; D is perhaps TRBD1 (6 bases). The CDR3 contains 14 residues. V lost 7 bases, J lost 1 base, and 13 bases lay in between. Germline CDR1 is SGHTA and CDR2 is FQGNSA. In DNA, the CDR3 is TGTGCCAGCAACGGACAGTTGATTAACTATGGCTACACCTTC. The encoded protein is CASNGQLINYGYTF. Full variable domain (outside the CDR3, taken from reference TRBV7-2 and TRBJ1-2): GAGVSQSPSNKVTEKGKDVELRCDPISGHTALYWYRQSLGQGLEFLIYFQGNSAPDKSGLPSDRFSAERTGGSVSTLTIQRTQQEDSAVYLCASNGQLINYGYTFGSGTRLTVV.

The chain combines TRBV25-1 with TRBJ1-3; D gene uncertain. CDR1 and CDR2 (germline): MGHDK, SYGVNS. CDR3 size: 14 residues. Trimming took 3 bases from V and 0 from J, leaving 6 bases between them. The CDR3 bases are TGTGCCAGCAGTGAGTACAACTCTGGAAACACCATATATTTT. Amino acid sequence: CASSEYNSGNTIYF.

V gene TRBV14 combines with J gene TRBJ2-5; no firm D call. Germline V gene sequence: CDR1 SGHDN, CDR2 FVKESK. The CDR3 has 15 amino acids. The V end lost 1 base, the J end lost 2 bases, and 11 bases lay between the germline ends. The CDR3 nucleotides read TGTGCCAGCAGCCAAGCTCTCACCATACAAGAGACCCAGTACTTC. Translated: CASSQALTIQETQYF.

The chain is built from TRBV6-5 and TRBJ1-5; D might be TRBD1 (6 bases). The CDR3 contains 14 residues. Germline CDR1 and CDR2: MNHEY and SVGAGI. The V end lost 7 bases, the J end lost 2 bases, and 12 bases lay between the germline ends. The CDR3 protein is CASNFRGGNQPQHF. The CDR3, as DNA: TGTGCCAGCAACTTCAGGGGAGGCAATCAGCCCCAGCATTTT.

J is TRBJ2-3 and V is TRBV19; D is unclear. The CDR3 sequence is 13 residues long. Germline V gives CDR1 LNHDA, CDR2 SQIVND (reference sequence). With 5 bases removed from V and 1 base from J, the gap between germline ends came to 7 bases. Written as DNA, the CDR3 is TGTGCCAGTAGTGCCCGCCGCACAGATACGCAGTATTTT. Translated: CASSARRTDTQYF.

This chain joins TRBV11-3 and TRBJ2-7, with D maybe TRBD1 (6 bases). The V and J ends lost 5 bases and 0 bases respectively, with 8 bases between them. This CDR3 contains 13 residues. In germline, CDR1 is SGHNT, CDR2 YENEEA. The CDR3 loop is CASSRDISYEQYF. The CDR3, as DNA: TGTGCCAGCAGCCGGGACATCTCCTACGAGCAGTACTTC.

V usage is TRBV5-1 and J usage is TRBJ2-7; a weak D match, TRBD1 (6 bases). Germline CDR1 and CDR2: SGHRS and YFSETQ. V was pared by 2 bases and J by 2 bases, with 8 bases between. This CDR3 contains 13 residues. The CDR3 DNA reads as TGCGCCAGCAGCTTACAGGGCACCTACGAGCAGTACTTC. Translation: CASSLQGTYEQYF.

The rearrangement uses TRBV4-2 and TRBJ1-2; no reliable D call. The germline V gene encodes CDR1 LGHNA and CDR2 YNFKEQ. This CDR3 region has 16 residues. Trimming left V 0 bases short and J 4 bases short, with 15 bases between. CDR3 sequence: CASSQDIIGQGYGYTF. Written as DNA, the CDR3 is TGTGCCAGCAGCCAAGATATTATAGGGCAAGGCTATGGCTACACCTTC.

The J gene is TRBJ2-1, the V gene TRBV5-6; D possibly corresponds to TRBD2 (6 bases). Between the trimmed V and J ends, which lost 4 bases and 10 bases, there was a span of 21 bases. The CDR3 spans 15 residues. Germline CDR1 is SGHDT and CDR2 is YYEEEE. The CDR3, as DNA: TGTGCCAGCAGCCCCGGGACTGAACCTTTCAAAGAGCAGTTCTTC. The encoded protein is CASSPGTEPFKEQFF.

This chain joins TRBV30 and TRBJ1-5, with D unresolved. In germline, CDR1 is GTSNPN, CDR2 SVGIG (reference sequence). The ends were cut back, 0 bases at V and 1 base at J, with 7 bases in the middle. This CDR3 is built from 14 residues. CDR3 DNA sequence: TGTGCCTGGAGTGTAGAGCAGAGCAATCAGCCCCAGCATTTT. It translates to CAWSVEQSNQPQHF. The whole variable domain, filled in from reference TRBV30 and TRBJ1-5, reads SQTIHQWPATLVQPVGSPLSLECTVEGTSNPNLYWYRQAAGRGLQLLFYSVGIGQISSEVPQNLSASRPQDRQFILSSKKLLLSDSGFYLCAWSVEQSNQPQHFGDGTRLSIL.

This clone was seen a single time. The CDR3 coding sequence is TGTGCCAGCAGTTTAGGGGGACAGATCCTCTACGAGCAGTACTTC. Translation: CASSLGGQILYEQYF. This rearrangement joins TRBV28 to TRBJ2-7, with TRBD1 matching 7 bases. V lost 2 bases and J lost 3; bases outside the gene matches: 7. CDR1 and CDR2 from the germline V gene are MDHEN and SYDVKM. This CDR3 comprises 15 residues.

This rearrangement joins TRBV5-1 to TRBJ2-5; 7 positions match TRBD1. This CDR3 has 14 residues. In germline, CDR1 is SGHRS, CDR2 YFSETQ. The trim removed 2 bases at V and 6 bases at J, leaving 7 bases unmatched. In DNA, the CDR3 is TGCGCCAGCAGCTTTATACAGGGGCGACAGACCCAGTACTTC. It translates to CASSFIQGRQTQYF.

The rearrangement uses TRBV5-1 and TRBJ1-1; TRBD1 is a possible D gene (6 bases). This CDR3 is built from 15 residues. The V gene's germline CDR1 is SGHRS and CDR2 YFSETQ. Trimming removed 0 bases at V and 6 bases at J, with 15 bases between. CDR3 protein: CASSLDPTGSAEAFF. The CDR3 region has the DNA TGCGCCAGCAGCTTGGACCCTACAGGGTCTGCTGAAGCTTTCTTT.

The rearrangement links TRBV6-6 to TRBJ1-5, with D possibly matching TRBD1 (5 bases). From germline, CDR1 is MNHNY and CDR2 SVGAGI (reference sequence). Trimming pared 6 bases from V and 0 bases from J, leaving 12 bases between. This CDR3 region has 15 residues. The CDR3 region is CASRSKGSSNQPQHF. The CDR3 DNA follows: TGTGCCAGCAGATCCAAGGGGTCTAGCAATCAGCCCCAGCATTTT.

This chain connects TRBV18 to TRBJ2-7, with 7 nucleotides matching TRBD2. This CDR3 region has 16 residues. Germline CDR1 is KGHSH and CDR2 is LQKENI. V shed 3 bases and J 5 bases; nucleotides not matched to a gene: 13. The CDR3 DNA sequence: TGTGCCAGCTCACCGCCCAGCGGCGGGAGCGAACACGAGCAGTACTTC. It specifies CASSPPSGGSEHEQYF.

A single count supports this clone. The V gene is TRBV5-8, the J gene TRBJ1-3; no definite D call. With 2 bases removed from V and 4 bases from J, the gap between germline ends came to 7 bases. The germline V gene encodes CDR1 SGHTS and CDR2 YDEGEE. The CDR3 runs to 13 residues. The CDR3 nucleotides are TGTGCCAGCAGCTTCCGATTCGGAAACACCATATATTTT. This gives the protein CASSFRFGNTIYF.

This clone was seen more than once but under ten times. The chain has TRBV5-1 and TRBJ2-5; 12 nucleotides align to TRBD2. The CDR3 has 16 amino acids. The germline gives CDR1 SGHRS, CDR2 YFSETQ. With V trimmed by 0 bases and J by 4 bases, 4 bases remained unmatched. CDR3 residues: CASSLGALAGGETQYF. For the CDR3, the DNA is TGCGCCAGCAGCTTGGGCGCACTAGCGGGAGGAGAGACCCAGTACTTC.